Presented here are 14 T cell receptor beta chains from one specimen sequenced in a study of T-cell reconstitution after alpha-beta-depleted transplantation in children (TCRdb year 2016). Library preparation used PCR. Sequencing was performed on an Illumina HiSeq 2500. To normalize quantification of the TCRbeta repertoire, the TCR libraries were built with molecular barcoding that relied on unique molecular identifiers. TCRdb itself trimmed the public reads at Q25 with fastp, ran MiXCR and retained productive beta chains. A single entry per CDR3 protein holds the most common genes and DNA from its merged rows. This sample is represented by approximately 100,000 distinct CDR3 sequences; approximately 12% of them were singletons. The ten top clones hold around 13% of the sample. The material was PBMCs from the stem cell graft donor, obtained from the stem cell graft. The receptors stem from a human donor who donated a stem cell graft to a child with inherited bone marrow failure.

This clonotype was found many times. V and J are TRBV7-9 and TRBJ1-6, with TRBD1 as a possible D gene (5 bases). The V gene's germline CDR1 is SEHNR and CDR2 FQNEAQ (reference sequence). The CDR3 extends over 15 amino acids. Between the trimmed V and J ends, which lost 3 bases and 7 bases, there was a span of 13 bases. Here the CDR3 DNA reads TGTGCCAGCAGCTTCGGGCGGGACCTCAATTCACCCCTCCACTTT. The encoded protein is CASSFGRDLNSPLHF. The full variable domain, with the rest looked up from reference TRBV7-9 and TRBJ1-6, is DTGVSQNPRHKITKRGQNVTFRCDPISEHNRLYWYRQTLGQGPEFLTYFQNEAQLEKSRLLSDRFSAERPKGSFSTLEIQRTEQGDSAMYLCASSFGRDLNSPLHFGNGTRLTVT.

This clonotype appeared many times. V is TRBV5-1 and J is TRBJ2-2, with D possibly TRBD2 on 5 matching bases. Germline loops: CDR1 SGHRS, CDR2 YFSETQ. The germline V and J ends were trimmed by 6 bases and 4 bases, with 16 bases remaining between them. The CDR3 loop spans 15 amino acids. The CDR3 sequence is CASTLMRETTGELFF. The CDR3 DNA follows: TGCGCCAGCACTCTAATGAGGGAGACCACCGGGGAGCTGTTTTTT.

In this sample, this clonotype turned up many times. The chain joins TRBV11-1 to TRBJ2-1; D could derive from TRBD1 or TRBD2 (5 bases each). This CDR3 contains 16 residues. Trimming cost V 1 base and J 6 bases, with 16 bases left between them. Germline V CDR1 and CDR2: SGHAT, FQDESV (reference sequence). This chain's CDR3 is CASSLGAGTASNEQFF. The CDR3 DNA follows: TGTGCCAGCAGCTTAGGGGCCGGGACCGCCTCCAATGAGCAGTTCTTC.

This clonotype was observed many times. The V gene is TRBV12-3 or TRBV12-4, the J gene TRBJ1-4; TRBD1 might be the D (5 bases). This CDR3 is built from 15 residues. The V end was cut by 5 bases, the J end by 4 bases, with 14 bases between. The CDR3 nucleotides read TGTGCCAGCAGTCCCGCTGGGGACCTTAATGAAAAACTGTTTTTT. Its translation is CASSPAGDLNEKLFF.

This clonotype has ten or more counts. The chain uses TRBV5-1 and TRBJ2-5; D perhaps matches TRBD2 (5 bases). This CDR3 is built from 15 residues. Per germline, CDR1 SGHRS and CDR2 YFSETQ. V was trimmed by 0 bases and J by 6 bases, leaving 15 bases between them. The CDR3 is CASSLDGGSDQTQYF. The CDR3 nucleotides are TGCGCCAGCAGCTTGGACGGTGGGAGCGATCAGACCCAGTACTTC.

The V gene is TRBV29-1, the J gene TRBJ1-1; D not resolved. CDR3 size: 13 residues. Trimming removed 3 bases at V and 0 bases at J, with 8 bases between. Germline CDR1 reads SQVTM; CDR2 reads ANQGSEA. The CDR3 reads CSVEPDLNTEAFF. CDR3 DNA sequence: TGCAGCGTTGAGCCGGACCTGAACACTGAAGCTTTCTTT.

This sequence joins TRBV7-6 and TRBJ2-1; the match to TRBD1 covers 7 bases. Germline V lookup: CDR1 SGHVS, CDR2 FNYEAQ. The junction had 5 bases not matched to a gene; V was cut back by 3 bases and J by 9 bases. The CDR3 is 13 amino acids. The CDR3 coding sequence is TGTGCCAGCAGCTTGGGCAGGGGGATTGAGCAGTTCTTC. Translated, it gives CASSLGRGIEQFF.

This clonotype was counted ten times or more. This chain connects TRBV4-3 to TRBJ2-1, with a possible D match to TRBD2 (6 bases). Germline CDR1 and CDR2: LGHNA and YSLEER. The CDR3 spans 14 residues. V dropped 10 bases and J dropped 3 bases, with 16 bases sitting between them. This CDR3 reads CAIPPQGLYNEQFF. The CDR3 DNA follows: TGCGCCATCCCCCCCCAGGGACTCTACAATGAGCAGTTCTTC.

This clonotype was seen at least ten times. The chain links TRBV5-1 to TRBJ2-5, with 13 bases lining up with TRBD2. There are 18 residues in the CDR3. Germline CDR1 and CDR2: SGHRS and YFSETQ. V trimming: 4 bases; J trimming: 5 bases; junction bases outside the gene matches: 14. The CDR3 is CASSTQTSGRSFGETQYF. As DNA, the CDR3 is TGCGCCAGCAGCACCCAGACTAGCGGGAGGTCATTTGGTGAGACCCAGTACTTC.

In its sample, this clonotype was seen once. A much larger clone sits a single nucleotide away, making a read error possible. V usage is TRBV5-1 and J usage is TRBJ2-7; no clear D gene. The length of the CDR3 is 14 residues. From germline, CDR1 is SGHRS and CDR2 YFSETQ. The CDR3 protein is CASSFPGETYEQHF. CDR3 DNA sequence: TGCGCCAGCAGCTTCCCTGGCGAGACCTACGAGCAGCACTTC.

This clonotype has ten or more counts. This chain uses TRBV4-2 with TRBJ2-2; 15 bases match TRBD2. This CDR3 is 19 amino acids long. V shed 0 bases and J 1 base; nucleotides not matched to a gene: 3. Germline CDR1 is LGHNA and CDR2 is YNFKEQ. CDR3: CASSQEGLAGGQNTGELFF. CDR3 DNA: TGTGCCAGCAGCCAAGAGGGACTAGCGGGGGGACAGAACACCGGGGAGCTGTTTTTT.

The sample holds many counts of this clonotype. The chain couples TRBV29-1 to TRBJ2-5, with 8 bases aligning to TRBD1. Losses at the gene ends were 3 bases for V and 5 bases for J; bases not matched to a gene: 8. The V gene's germline CDR1 is SQVTM and CDR2 ANQGSEA. This CDR3 has 14 residues. CDR3 bases: TGCAGCGTTGACAGGGGGCCATCAATGGAGACCCAGTACTTC. This encodes CSVDRGPSMETQYF.

This clonotype was counted ten times or more. The rearrangement uses TRBV5-1 and TRBJ1-4, with a weak D call TRBD1 (5 bases). The V and J ends lost 4 bases and 5 bases respectively, with 15 bases between them. The CDR3 has 15 residues. CDR1 SGHRS and CDR2 YFSETQ come from the germline V gene. The CDR3 DNA follows: TGCGCCAGCAGCCGCTCCGGGACGGAAAATGAAAAACTGTTTTTT. This translates into CASSRSGTENEKLFF.

The rearrangement joins TRBV13 to TRBJ1-2; D is perhaps TRBD1 (5 bases). This CDR3 has 14 amino acids. Germline CDR1 and CDR2: PRHDT and FYEKMQ (reference sequence). V shed 5 bases and J shed 5 bases, with 15 bases lying between them. The CDR3 loop is CASSRTDGGYGYTF. The CDR3 DNA reads TGTGCCAGCAGCCGAACCGATGGGGGGTATGGCTACACCTTC.